The rows below give T cell receptor beta chains drawn from one sample of a study of blood T cell repertoires in COVID-19. Clones were sequenced by immunoSEQ multiplex PCR, and TCRdb holds only the in-frame ones, with some missing. The sample contains about 150,000 clones, around 82% of which appear only once. Source material: peripheral blood. The receptors here all came from a human donor in a cohort sampled during active COVID-19. Each CDR3 is given with its conserved first and last residue. D genes are given only for firm matches. Size values are once, few and many counts, or a class for expanded clones, and some rows have none.

d_call	clone_size	j_call	v_call	cdr3_aa	cdr3_nt
TRBD2	NA	TRBJ2-3	TRBV30	CAWSGAGGSTDTQYF	TGTGCCTGGAGTGGAGCGGGAGGGTCCACAGATACGCAGTATTTT
TRBD1	NA	TRBJ1-2	TRBV28	CASSQGQENYGYTF	TGTGCCAGCAGCCAGGGACAGGAAAACTATGGCTACACCTTC
NA	NA	TRBJ2-3	TRBV7-2	CATRNSLADTQYF	TGTGCCACCCGAAATTCACTCGCGGATACGCAGTATTTT
NA	NA	TRBJ1-1	TRBV4-1	CASSQSPGTGAEAFF	TGCGCCAGCAGCCAAAGCCCCGGTACCGGGGCTGAAGCTTTCTTT
NA	NA	TRBJ1-5	TRBV2	CASSEEGVQPQHF	TGTGCCAGCAGTGAAGAGGGGGTTCAGCCCCAGCATTTT
NA	NA	TRBJ2-7	TRBV7-6	CASSSPGGWVREQYF	TGTGCCAGCAGCTCCCCCGGGGGTTGGGTCCGGGAGCAGTACTTC
NA	NA	TRBJ2-1	TRBV28	CASSLPGQYNEQFF	TGTGCCAGCAGTTTGCCAGGACAATACAATGAGCAGTTCTTC
NA	NA	TRBJ2-1	TRBV5-1	CASSLVSGPYNEQFF	TGCGCCAGCAGCTTGGTAAGCGGGCCTTACAATGAGCAGTTCTTC
NA	NA	TRBJ1-2	TRBV27	CASSGATRYGYTF	TGTGCCAGCAGTGGGGCGACAAGATATGGCTACACCTTC
NA	NA	TRBJ1-1	TRBV13	CASRLSGMNTEAFF	TGTGCCAGCAGACTCTCAGGGATGAACACTGAAGCTTTCTTT
TRBD1	NA	TRBJ2-1	TRBV11-3	CASSLRGTGTSYNEQFF	TGTGCCAGCAGCTTAAGGGGGACAGGGACCAGCTACAATGAGCAGTTCTTC
TRBD1	NA	TRBJ2-5	TRBV5-4	CASSLGDRSETQYF	TGTGCCAGCAGCCTAGGGGACAGATCCGAGACCCAGTACTTC
NA	NA	TRBJ2-1	TRBV19	CAGGLFTYNEQFF	TGTGCCGGGGGACTTTTTACCTACAATGAGCAGTTCTTC
TRBD2	NA	TRBJ2-1	TRBV3-1/TRBV3-2	CASSPLFPLGGRLYNEQFF	TGTGCCAGCAGCCCACTTTTTCCTCTCGGCGGGAGACTTTACAATGAGCAGTTCTTC
NA	few	TRBJ1-1	TRBV19	CASSTTPNTEAFF	TGTGCCAGTAGTACGACACCTAACACTGAAGCTTTCTTT
NA	once	TRBJ1-2	TRBV29-1	CSEERTGYGYTF	TGCAGCGAGGAGAGAACGGGGTATGGCTACACCTTC
TRBD1	NA	TRBJ2-3	TRBV29-1	CSVRDRATDTQYF	TGCAGCGTTCGCGACAGGGCCACAGATACGCAGTATTTT
NA	NA	TRBJ1-1	TRBV7-3	CASSIQRGTEAFF	TGTGCCAGCAGCATTCAACGGGGGACTGAAGCTTTCTTT
NA	few	TRBJ1-6	TRBV4-3	CASSQEAGNNSPLHF	TGCGCCAGCAGCCAAGAAGCAGGGAATAATTCACCCCTCCACTTT
TRBD1	NA	TRBJ1-2	TRBV7-9	CASSSVTGGAGGYTF	TGTGCCAGCAGCTCCGTAACAGGGGGCGCTGGTGGCTACACCTTC